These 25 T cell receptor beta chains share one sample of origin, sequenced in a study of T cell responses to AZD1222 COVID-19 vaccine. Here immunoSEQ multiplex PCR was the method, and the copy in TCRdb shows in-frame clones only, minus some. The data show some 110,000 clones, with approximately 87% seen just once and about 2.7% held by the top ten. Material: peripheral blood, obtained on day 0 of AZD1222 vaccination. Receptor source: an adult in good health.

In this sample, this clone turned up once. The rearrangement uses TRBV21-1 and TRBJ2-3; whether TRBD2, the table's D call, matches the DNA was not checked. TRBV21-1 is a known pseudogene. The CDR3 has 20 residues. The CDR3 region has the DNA TGTGCCCCGCAAGAGAGCTGTCCTAGCGGGGGGGATCGGGTCACAGATACGCAGTATTTT. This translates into CAPQESCPSGGDRVTDTQYF.

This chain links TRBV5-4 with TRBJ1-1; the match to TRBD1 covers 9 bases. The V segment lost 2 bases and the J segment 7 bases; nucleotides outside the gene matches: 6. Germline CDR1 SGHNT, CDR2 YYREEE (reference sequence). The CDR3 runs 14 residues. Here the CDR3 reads CASSFGQGKDEAFF. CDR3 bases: TGTGCCAGCAGCTTCGGACAGGGGAAAGATGAAGCTTTCTTT.

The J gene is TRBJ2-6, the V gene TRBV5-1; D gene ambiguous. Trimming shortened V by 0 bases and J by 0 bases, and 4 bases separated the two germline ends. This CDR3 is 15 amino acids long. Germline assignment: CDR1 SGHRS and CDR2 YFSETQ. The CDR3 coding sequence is TGCGCCAGCAGCTTGGCAAACTCTGGGGCCAACGTCCTGACTTTC. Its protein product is CASSLANSGANVLTF.

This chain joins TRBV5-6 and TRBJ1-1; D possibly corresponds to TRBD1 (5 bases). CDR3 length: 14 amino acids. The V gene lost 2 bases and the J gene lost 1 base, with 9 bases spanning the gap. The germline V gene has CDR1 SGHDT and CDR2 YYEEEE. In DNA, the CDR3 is TGTGCCAGCAGCTTCGGGGGTGGGAACACTGAAGCTTTCTTT. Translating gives CASSFGGGNTEAFF. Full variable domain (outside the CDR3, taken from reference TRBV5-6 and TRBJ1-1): DAGVTQSPTHLIKTRGQQVTLRCSPKSGHDTVSWYQQALGQGPQFIFQYYEEEERQRGNFPDRFSGHQFPNYSSELNVNALLLGDSALYLCASSFGGGNTEAFFGQGTRLTVV.

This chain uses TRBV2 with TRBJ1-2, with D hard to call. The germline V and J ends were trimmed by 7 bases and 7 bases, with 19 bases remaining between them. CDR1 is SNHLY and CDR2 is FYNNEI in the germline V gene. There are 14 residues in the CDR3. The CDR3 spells CASKPGRLGSGYTF. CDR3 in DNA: TGTGCCAGCAAGCCAGGCAGGTTGGGGAGTGGCTACACCTTC.

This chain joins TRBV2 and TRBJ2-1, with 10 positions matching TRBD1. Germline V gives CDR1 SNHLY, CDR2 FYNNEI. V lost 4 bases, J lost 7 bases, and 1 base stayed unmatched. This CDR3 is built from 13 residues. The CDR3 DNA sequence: TGTGCCAGCAGTGGGACAGGGGGGAATGAGCAGTTCTTC. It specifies CASSGTGGNEQFF.

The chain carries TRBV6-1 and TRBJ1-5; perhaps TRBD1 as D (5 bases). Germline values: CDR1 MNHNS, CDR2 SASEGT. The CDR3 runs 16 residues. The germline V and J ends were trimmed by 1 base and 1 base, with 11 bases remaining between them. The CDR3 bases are TGTGCCAGCAGTGAAGTTGGGGAGGGGAGCAATCAGCCCCAGCATTTT. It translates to CASSEVGEGSNQPQHF.

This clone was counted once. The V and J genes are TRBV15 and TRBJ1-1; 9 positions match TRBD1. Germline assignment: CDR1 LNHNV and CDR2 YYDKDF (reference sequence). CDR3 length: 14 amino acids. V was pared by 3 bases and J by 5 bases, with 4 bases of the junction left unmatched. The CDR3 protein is CATSSRQGGTEAFF. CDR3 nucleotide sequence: TGTGCCACCAGCAGCCGACAGGGGGGGACTGAAGCTTTCTTT.

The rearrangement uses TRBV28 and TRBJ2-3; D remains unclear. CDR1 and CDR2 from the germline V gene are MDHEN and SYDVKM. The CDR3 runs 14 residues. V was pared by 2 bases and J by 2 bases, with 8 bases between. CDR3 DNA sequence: TGTGCCAGCAGTTTAGTAACTTCCACAGATACGCAGTATTTT. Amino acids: CASSLVTSTDTQYF. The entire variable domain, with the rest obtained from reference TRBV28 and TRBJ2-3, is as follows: DVKVTQSSRYLVKRTGEKVFLECVQDMDHENMFWYRQDPGLGLRLIYFSYDVKMKEKGDIPEGYSVSREKKERFSLILESASTNQTSMYLCASSLVTSTDTQYFGPGTRLTVL.

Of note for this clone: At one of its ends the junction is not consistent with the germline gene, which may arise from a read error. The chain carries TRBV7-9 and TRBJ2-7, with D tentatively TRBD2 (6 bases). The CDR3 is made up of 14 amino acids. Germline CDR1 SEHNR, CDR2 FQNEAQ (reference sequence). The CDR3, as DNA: TGTGCCAGCAGCTCCGCCACTCCGGGACTCCGAGAGAGCTTC. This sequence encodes CASSSATPGLRESF.

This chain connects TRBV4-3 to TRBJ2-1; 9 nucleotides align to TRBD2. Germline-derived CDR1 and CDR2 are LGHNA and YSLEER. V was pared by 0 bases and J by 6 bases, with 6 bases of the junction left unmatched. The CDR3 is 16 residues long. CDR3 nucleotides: TGCGCCAGCAGCCAAGACAGCGGGAGGCCCTCCAATGAGCAGTTCTTC. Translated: CASSQDSGRPSNEQFF.

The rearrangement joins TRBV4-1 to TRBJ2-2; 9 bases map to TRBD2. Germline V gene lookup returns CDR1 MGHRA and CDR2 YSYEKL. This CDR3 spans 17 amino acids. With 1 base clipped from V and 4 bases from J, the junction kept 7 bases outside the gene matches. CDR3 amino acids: CASSQAVAGVGTGELFF. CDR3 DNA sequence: TGCGCCAGCAGCCAAGCCGTAGCGGGAGTAGGCACCGGGGAGCTGTTTTTT.

CDR3 protein: CASSYERSRGAFF. CDR3 in DNA: TGTGCCAGCAGTTACGAACGATCCCGCGGAGCTTTCTTT. The V call is TRBV6-6, the J call TRBJ1-1; no reliable D call. The CDR3 has 13 amino acids. The V end lost 2 bases, the J end lost 10 bases, and 14 bases lay between the germline ends. Germline V CDR1 and CDR2: MNHNY, SVGAGI (reference sequence).

Here the CDR3 DNA reads TGTGCCAGCAGCCCGAATGGACTAGGGGCCGGGGAGCTGTTTTTT. Its protein product is CASSPNGLGAGELFF. This chain connects TRBV7-3 to TRBJ2-2, with 7 bases lining up with TRBD2. J was trimmed by 6 bases and V by 5 bases; bases with no gene match: 9. The CDR3 runs 15 residues. From germline, CDR1 is SGHTA and CDR2 FQGTGA. Full variable domain (rest looked up from reference TRBV7-3 and TRBJ2-2): GAGVSQTPSNKVTEKGKYVELRCDPISGHTALYWYRQSLGQGPEFLIYFQGTGAADDSGLPNDRFFAVRPEGSVSTLKIQRTERGDSAVYLCASSPNGLGAGELFFGEGSRLTVL.

CDR3 bases: TGCAGCGTTGAAGACAGGAGGACCTACGAGCAGTACTTC. It is translated as CSVEDRRTYEQYF. The chain uses TRBV29-1 and TRBJ2-7; D might be TRBD2 (5 bases). Germline V lookup: CDR1 SQVTM, CDR2 ANQGSEA. Between the trimmed V and J ends, which lost 0 bases and 2 bases, there was a span of 8 bases. The CDR3 is 13 amino acids.

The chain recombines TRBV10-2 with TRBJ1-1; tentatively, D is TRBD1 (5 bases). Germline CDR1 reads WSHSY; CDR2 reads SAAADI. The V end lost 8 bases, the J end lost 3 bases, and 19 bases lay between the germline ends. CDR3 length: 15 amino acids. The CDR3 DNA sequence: TGCGCCAGCGCTGACGGGGCCCGGGGGTACACTGAAGCTTTCTTT. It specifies CASADGARGYTEAFF.

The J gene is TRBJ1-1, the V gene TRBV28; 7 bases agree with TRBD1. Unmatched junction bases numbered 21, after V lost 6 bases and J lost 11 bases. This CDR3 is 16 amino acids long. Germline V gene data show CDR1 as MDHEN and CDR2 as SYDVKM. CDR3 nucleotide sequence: TGTGCCAGCAGAGTGGGGGGAGGCCAACGACAGGGATCGGCTTTCTTT. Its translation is CASRVGGGQRQGSAFF.

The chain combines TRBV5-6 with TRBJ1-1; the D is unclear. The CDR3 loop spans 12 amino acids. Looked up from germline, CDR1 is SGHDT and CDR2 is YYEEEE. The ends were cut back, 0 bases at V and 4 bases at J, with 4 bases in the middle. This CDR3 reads CASSLGSTEAFF. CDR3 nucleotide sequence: TGTGCCAGCAGCTTGGGTAGCACTGAAGCTTTCTTT.

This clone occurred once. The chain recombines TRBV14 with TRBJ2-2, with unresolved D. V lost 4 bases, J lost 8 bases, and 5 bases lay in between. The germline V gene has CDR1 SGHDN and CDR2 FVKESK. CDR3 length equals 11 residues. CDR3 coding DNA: TGTGCCAGCAGCCTAACAGGGGAGCTGTTTTTT. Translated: CASSLTGELFF.

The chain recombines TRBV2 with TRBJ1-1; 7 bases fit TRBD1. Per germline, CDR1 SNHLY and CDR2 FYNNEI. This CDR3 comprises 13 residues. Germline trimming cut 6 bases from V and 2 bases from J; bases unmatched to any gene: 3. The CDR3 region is CASSGDSNTEAFF. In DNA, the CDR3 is TGTGCCAGCAGCGGGGACAGCAACACTGAAGCTTTCTTT.

The CDR3 is CASSEHPVTEAFF. CDR3 nucleotide sequence: TGTGCCAGCAGCGAACACCCCGTCACTGAAGCTTTCTTT. The chain recombines TRBV11-2 with TRBJ1-1; D call uncertain. Trimming pared 5 bases from V and 4 bases from J, leaving 11 bases between. Germline V lookup: CDR1 SGHAT, CDR2 FQNNGV. The CDR3 contains 13 residues. Full variable domain (missing parts from reference TRBV11-2 and TRBJ1-1): EAGVAQSPRYKIIEKRQSVAFWCNPISGHATLYWYQQILGQGPKLLIQFQNNGVVDDSQLPKDRFSAERLKGVDSTLKIQPAKLEDSAVYLCASSEHPVTEAFFGQGTRLTVV.

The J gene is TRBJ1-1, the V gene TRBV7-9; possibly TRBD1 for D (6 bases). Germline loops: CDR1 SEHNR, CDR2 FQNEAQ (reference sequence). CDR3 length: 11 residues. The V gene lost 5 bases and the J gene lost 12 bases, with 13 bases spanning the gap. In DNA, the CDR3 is TGTGCCAGCAGCGGCACAGGGACAACTTTCTTT. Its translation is CASSGTGTTFF.

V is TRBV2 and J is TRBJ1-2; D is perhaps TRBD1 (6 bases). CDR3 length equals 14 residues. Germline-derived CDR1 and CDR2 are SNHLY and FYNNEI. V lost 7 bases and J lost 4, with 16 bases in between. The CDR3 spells CASTTKGGGYGYTF. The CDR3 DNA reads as TGTGCCAGCACTACTAAAGGGGGGGGCTATGGCTACACCTTC.

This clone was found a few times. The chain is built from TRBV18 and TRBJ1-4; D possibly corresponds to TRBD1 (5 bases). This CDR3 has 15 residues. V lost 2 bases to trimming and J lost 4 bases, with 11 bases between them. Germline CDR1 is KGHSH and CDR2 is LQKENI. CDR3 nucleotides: TGTGCCAGCTCACCAATCTCGCAGGGTAATGAAAAACTGTTTTTT. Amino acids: CASSPISQGNEKLFF.

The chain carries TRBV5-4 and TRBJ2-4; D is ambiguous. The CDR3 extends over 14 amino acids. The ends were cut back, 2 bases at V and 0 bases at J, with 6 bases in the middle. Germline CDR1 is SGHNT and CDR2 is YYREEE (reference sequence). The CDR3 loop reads CASSFQQAKNIQYF. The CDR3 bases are TGTGCCAGCAGCTTCCAGCAAGCCAAAAACATTCAGTACTTC. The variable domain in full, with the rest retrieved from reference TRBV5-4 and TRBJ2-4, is ETGVTQSPTHLIKTRGQQVTLRCSSQSGHNTVSWYQQALGQGPQFIFQYYREEENGRGNFPPRFSGLQFPNYSSELNVNALELDDSALYLCASSFQQAKNIQYFGAGTRLSVL.